The entry below describes one T cell receptor (beta chain). One junction end disagrees with the germline gene, perhaps due to a read error. The germline V gene has CDR1 SQVTM and CDR2 ANQGSEA. The CDR3 loop spans 13 amino acids. This specimen comes from a study of cytomegalovirus exposure and HLA in healthy donors. PCR involved 60 Vbeta and 13 Jbeta primers. The table came from immunoSEQ multiplex PCR; TCRdb's copy has only in-frame clones and leaves some out. In the table there are around 170,000 clones, roughly 80% of which are singletons. The TCR sequence derives from a boy aged 2 to 10 in good health and CMV-seronegative. The material sequenced was PBMCs. The genes are TRBV29-1 and TRBJ2-6, with a tentative D call TRBD1 (5 bases). The CDR3 region is CSVVVSGANVLAF. CDR3 sequence (DNA): TGCAGCGTAGTGGTCTCTGGGGCCAACGTCCTGGCTTTC.